The source of this TCR beta chain is a study of blood T cells in healthy people across ages. Only a few counts were recorded for this clonotype. Its antigen remains unidentified. The CDR3 has 14 amino acids. Germline CDR1 and CDR2: SGHRS and YFSETQ. Deletions cut 4 bases from V and 10 bases from J, with 18 bases between. Study results and limitations: From one million sequenced T cells, diversity estimates were lower bounds. In the absence of known donor CMV status, changes in expanded clonotypes were possibly confounded.

The authors ran a second PCR of 7 to 11 cycles using a sample-barcoded 5' primer and a J-beta primer mix. TCRdb ran MiXCR on the 5' RACE reads and lists one entry per CDR3 protein. The sample lists roughly 1,100,000 distinct CDR3 sequences; approximately 25% were seen once. The sample also formed part of further work on T cells of mothers and their children.

The sequenced sample was blood. The clonotype comes from a girl aged 2 to 9 in good health. J is TRBJ2-1 and V is TRBV5-1; D possibly uses TRBD1 or TRBD2 (5 bases each). The CDR3 DNA reads as TGCGCCAGCAGCGGGACGGGATCCGGTCGCGAGCAGTTCTTC. Encoded protein: CASSGTGSGREQFF.